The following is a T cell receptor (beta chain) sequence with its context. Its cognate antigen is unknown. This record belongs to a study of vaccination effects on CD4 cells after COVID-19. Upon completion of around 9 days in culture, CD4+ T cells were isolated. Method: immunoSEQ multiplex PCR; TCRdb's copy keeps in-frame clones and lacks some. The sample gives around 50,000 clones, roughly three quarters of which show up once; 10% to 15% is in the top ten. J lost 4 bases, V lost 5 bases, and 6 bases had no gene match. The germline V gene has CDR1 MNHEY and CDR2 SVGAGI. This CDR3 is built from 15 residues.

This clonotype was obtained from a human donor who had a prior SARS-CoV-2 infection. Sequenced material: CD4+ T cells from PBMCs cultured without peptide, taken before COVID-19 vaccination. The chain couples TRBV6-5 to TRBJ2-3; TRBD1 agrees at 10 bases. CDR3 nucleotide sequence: TGTGCCAGCAGTAGGGGACAGGGGTATCCAGATACGCAGTATTTT. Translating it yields CASSRGQGYPDTQYF.